Presented here are 15 T cell receptor beta chains from one specimen sequenced in a study of beta chain features in type 1 diabetes. Expressed TCRB transcripts got sequenced, as all isolated RNA was reverse transcribed. The data were produced by immunoSEQ multiplex PCR, yet TCRdb's version contains in-frame clones alone and is incomplete. The sample records 110,000 to 150,000 clones, about a tenth being singletons. Sequencing input: central memory CD4+ T cells from blood. All receptors derive from a woman between 40 and 50 years old in good health.

This clone was observed a handful of times. This chain joins TRBV18 and TRBJ2-7; 7 bases agree with TRBD1. The junction had 4 bases not matched to a gene; V was cut back by 3 bases and J by 2 bases. The germline V gene has CDR1 KGHSH and CDR2 LQKENI. This CDR3 contains 14 residues. CDR3 sequence reads: CASSPRDRTYEQYF. The CDR3 nucleotides are TGTGCCAGCTCACCTCGGGACAGAACCTACGAGCAGTACTTC.

This clone was observed a few times. The chain has TRBV5-1 and TRBJ2-6, with 7 bases identical to TRBD2. Trimming cost V 4 bases and J 0 bases; bases outside gene matches: 4. The CDR3 consists of 16 residues. Germline CDR1 is SGHRS and CDR2 is YFSETQ. CDR3 nucleotides: TGCGCCAGCAGCGGGAGGGGTGACTCTGGGGCCAACGTCCTGACTTTC. This gives the protein CASSGRGDSGANVLTF. The variable domain in full, with the rest retrieved from reference TRBV5-1 and TRBJ2-6, is KAGVTQTPRYLIKTRGQQVTLSCSPISGHRSVSWYQQTPGQGLQFLFEYFSETQRNKGNFPGRFSGRQFSNSRSEMNVSTLELGDSALYLCASSGRGDSGANVLTFGAGSRLTVL.

V and J are TRBV2 and TRBJ2-5, with 9 positions matching TRBD1. J gave up 4 bases and V 6 bases, and 3 bases lay outside the gene matches. Germline V gene sequence: CDR1 SNHLY, CDR2 FYNNEI. CDR3 length: 13 residues. The CDR3 DNA reads as TGTGCCAGCAGGAGGGACAGGGTAGAGACCCAGTACTTC. The encoded protein is CASRRDRVETQYF.

This chain links TRBV19 with TRBJ2-2; D gene unclear. Germline CDR1 and CDR2: LNHDA and SQIVND (reference sequence). The germline V and J ends were trimmed by 6 bases and 8 bases, with 13 bases remaining between them. The CDR3 extends over 13 amino acids. CDR3 DNA: TGTGCCAGTAGCCGGAAGCTACAGGGGGAGCTGTTTTTT. This codes for CASSRKLQGELFF.

V and J are TRBV5-6 and TRBJ2-1; 9 bases agree with TRBD2. Per the germline V gene, CDR1 is SGHDT and CDR2 is YYEEEE. The CDR3 loop spans 15 amino acids. Trimming at V came to 4 bases and at J to 4 bases, leaving 6 bases not matched to a gene. The chain's CDR3 is CASSRGTSRYNEQFF. The CDR3 nucleotides read TGTGCCAGCAGCCGGGGGACTAGCCGGTACAATGAGCAGTTCTTC.

The rearrangement joins TRBV16 to TRBJ2-1, with a possible D match to TRBD2 (5 bases). Per germline, CDR1 KGHSY and CDR2 FQNENV. Deletions cut 3 bases from V and 9 bases from J, with 12 bases between. The CDR3 has 13 residues. The CDR3 loop reads CASSQVRDGEQFF. The CDR3 region has the DNA TGTGCCAGCAGCCAGGTACGGGATGGTGAGCAGTTCTTC. Based on the CDR3 plus reference TRBV16 and TRBJ2-1, the full variable domain is GEEVAQTPKHLVRGEGQKAKLYCAPIKGHSYVFWYQQVLKNEFKFLISFQNENVFDETGMPKERFSAKCLPNSPCSLEIQATKLEDSAVYFCASSQVRDGEQFFGPGTRLTVL.

This clone was detected many times. J is TRBJ2-3 and V is TRBV5-1, with 7 bases identical to TRBD1. After removal of 4 bases from V and 0 bases from J, the junction contained 8 bases not matched to a gene. The germline CDR1 and CDR2 sequences are SGHRS and YFSETQ. The CDR3 is 16 amino acids. The CDR3 DNA reads as TGCGCCAGCAGCAAAGGACAGGATGGGAGCACAGATACGCAGTATTTT. Protein product: CASSKGQDGSTDTQYF.

There are many counts of this clone. The chain carries TRBV7-2 and TRBJ2-3; the match to TRBD1 covers 7 bases. The CDR3 contains 15 residues. After removal of 6 bases from V and 1 base from J, the junction contained 7 bases not matched to a gene. Germline CDR1 is SGHTA and CDR2 is FQGNSA. CDR3 residues: CASRMTGLGTDTQYF. The CDR3 DNA sequence: TGTGCCAGCAGGATGACAGGGCTCGGCACAGATACGCAGTATTTT.

This chain uses TRBV4-1 with TRBJ2-5; maybe TRBD2 (5 bases). Germline V gives CDR1 MGHRA, CDR2 YSYEKL. Trimming removed 2 bases at V and 1 base at J, with 17 bases between. This CDR3 spans 17 amino acids. The CDR3 DNA reads TGCGCCAGCAGCCAAACGGTTAACGCGCGGGCCCAAGAGACCCAGTACTTC. As protein: CASSQTVNARAQETQYF.

About this clone: This may be a read error, as it is one base from a much larger clone. The chain carries TRBV18 and TRBJ2-7; a possible D gene is TRBD2 (7 bases). The CDR3 is made up of 14 amino acids. Germline loops: CDR1 KGHSH, CDR2 LQKENI. The CDR3 region has the DNA TGTGCCAGCTCACCCTCGGGGGGCTCCTACGAGCAGTGCTTC. It yields the protein CASSPSGGSYEQCF.

This sequence joins TRBV4-3 and TRBJ1-4; D not certain. The V end was cut by 1 base, the J end by 6 bases, with 18 bases between. CDR1 LGHNA and CDR2 YSLEER come from the germline V gene. This CDR3 has 17 amino acids. The CDR3 sequence is CASSQGFPPETYEKLFF. The CDR3 nucleotides are TGCGCCAGCAGCCAAGGGTTCCCCCCAGAAACCTATGAAAAACTGTTTTTT.

This clone was seen a handful of times. J is TRBJ2-1 and V is TRBV10-3; possibly TRBD2 for D (5 bases). CDR1 and CDR2 from the germline V gene are ENHRY and SYGVKD. V gave up 4 bases and J gave up 1 base, with 8 bases separating them. The CDR3 contains 14 residues. CDR3 bases: TGTGCCATCAGTGGAGGACTTTCCTACAATGAGCAGTTCTTC. Amino acids: CAISGGLSYNEQFF.

This clone was seen a handful of times. The chain couples TRBV27 to TRBJ2-7, with 7 nucleotides matching TRBD1. V was clipped by 5 bases and J by 5 bases; unmatched bases: 3. CDR3 size: 12 residues. Per the germline V gene, CDR1 is MNHEY and CDR2 is SMNVEV (reference sequence). The CDR3 loop reads CASSGTANEQYF. DNA of the CDR3: TGTGCCAGCAGTGGGACAGCTAACGAGCAGTACTTC.

This clone was counted a few times. This chain links TRBV7-9 with TRBJ1-6; TRBD1 agrees at 9 bases. Trimming at V came to 3 bases and at J to 10 bases, leaving 7 bases not matched to a gene. There are 15 residues in the CDR3. Per the germline V gene, CDR1 is SEHNR and CDR2 is FQNEAQ (reference sequence). Here the CDR3 reads CASSFGRTGVSPLHF. CDR3 coding DNA: TGTGCCAGCAGCTTTGGGAGGACAGGGGTCTCACCCCTCCACTTT.

Concerning this clone itself: The sample holds other DNA sequences that translate to the same CDR3. The chain uses TRBV5-1 and TRBJ1-2, with D possibly matching TRBD1 (6 bases). The CDR3 is 13 residues long. The germline CDR1 and CDR2 sequences are SGHRS and YFSETQ. V lost 2 bases and J 3 bases, leaving 8 bases between the germline ends. CDR3 DNA sequence: TGCGCCAGCAGCTTACAGGGTGACTATGGCTACACCTTC. This codes for CASSLQGDYGYTF.